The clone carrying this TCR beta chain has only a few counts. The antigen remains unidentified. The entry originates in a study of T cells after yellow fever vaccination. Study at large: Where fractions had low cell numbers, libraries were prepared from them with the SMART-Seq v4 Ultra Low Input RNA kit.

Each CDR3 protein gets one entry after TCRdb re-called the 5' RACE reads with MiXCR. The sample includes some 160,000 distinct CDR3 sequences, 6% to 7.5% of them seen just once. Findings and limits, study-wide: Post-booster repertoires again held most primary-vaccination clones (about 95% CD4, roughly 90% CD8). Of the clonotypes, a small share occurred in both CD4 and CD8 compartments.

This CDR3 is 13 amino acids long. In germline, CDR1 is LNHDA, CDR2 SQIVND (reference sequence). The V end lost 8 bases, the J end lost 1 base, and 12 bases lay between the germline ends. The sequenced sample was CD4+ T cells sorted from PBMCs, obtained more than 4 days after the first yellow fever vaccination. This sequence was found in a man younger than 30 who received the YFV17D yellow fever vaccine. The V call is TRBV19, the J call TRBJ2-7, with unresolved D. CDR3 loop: CASRAVRSYEQYF. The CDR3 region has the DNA TGTGCCAGTCGGGCAGTACGTTCCTACGAGCAGTACTTC.